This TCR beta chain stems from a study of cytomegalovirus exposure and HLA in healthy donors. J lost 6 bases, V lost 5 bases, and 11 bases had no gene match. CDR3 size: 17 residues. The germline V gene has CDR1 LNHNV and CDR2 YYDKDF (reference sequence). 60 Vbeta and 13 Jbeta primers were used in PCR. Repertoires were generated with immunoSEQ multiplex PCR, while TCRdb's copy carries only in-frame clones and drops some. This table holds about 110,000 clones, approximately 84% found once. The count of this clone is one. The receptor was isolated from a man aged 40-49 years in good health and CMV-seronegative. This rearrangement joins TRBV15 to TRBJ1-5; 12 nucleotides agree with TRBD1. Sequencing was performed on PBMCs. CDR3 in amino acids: CATSSGPGQGAVQPQHF. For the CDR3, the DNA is TGTGCCACCAGCTCAGGGCCGGGACAGGGGGCAGTTCAGCCCCAGCATTTT.